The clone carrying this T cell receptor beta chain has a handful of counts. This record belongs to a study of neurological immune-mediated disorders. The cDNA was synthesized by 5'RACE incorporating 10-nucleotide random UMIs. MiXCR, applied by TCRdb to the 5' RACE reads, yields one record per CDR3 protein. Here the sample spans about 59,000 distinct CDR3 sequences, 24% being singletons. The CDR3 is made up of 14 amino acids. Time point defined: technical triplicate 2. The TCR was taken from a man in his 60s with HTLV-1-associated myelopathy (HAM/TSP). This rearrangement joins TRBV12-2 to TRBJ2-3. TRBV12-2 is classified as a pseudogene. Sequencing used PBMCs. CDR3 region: CASRFNFKGFLWYF. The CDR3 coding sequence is TGTGCAAGTCGCTTCAACTTCAAGGGTTTCTTATGGTATTTT.